A selection of T cell receptor beta chains follows, all from one sample in a study of T cells expressing NK-cell markers. TCRdb reprocessed the 5' RACE reads and reports one entry per CDR3 protein, with no DNA. The table for this sample gives 400,000 to 450,000 distinct CDR3 sequences. Source material: blood T cells: a sorted CD56 or NKG2C T cell subset, CD4+ or CD8+ T cells, or bulk PBMC T cells (not recorded which). These receptors came from a woman between 18 and 70 years old in good health. Both conserved end residues are part of each CDR3. Fields, in order: J gene, V gene, CDR3 protein.

j_gene: TRBJ2-3
v_gene: TRBV5-4
CDR3aa: CASSPSGRGAIGDTQYF

j_gene: TRBJ2-3
v_gene: TRBV20-1
CDR3aa: CSARSPGGTDTQYF

j_gene: TRBJ2-5
v_gene: TRBV6-1
CDR3aa: CASTFGTGQETQYF

j_gene: TRBJ2-7
v_gene: TRBV20-1
CDR3aa: CSGRGSWEQYF

j_gene: TRBJ2-5
v_gene: TRBV12-3/TRBV12-4
CDR3aa: CASTQAGGRKTQYF

j_gene: TRBJ2-1
v_gene: TRBV28
CDR3aa: CASSSTRTGSSYNEQFF

j_gene: TRBJ1-3
v_gene: TRBV12-3/TRBV12-4
CDR3aa: CASSLSKGSSGNTIYF

j_gene: TRBJ2-2
v_gene: TRBV4-3
CDR3aa: CASSYRAGELFF

j_gene: TRBJ2-3
v_gene: TRBV12-3/TRBV12-4
CDR3aa: CASSLPRTHGTDTQYF

j_gene: TRBJ2-1
v_gene: TRBV4-3
CDR3aa: CASSQDRQGLSYNEQFF

j_gene: TRBJ2-7
v_gene: TRBV18
CDR3aa: CASSPSSGVDEQYF

j_gene: TRBJ2-2
v_gene: TRBV30
CDR3aa: CAWSRIGTSAGELFF

j_gene: TRBJ2-3
v_gene: TRBV6-6
CDR3aa: CASSSPPTDTQYF

j_gene: TRBJ2-3
v_gene: TRBV20-1
CDR3aa: CSARGSQGSSTDTQYF

j_gene: TRBJ1-5
v_gene: TRBV27
CDR3aa: CASSTLDKGNQPQHF

j_gene: TRBJ2-3
v_gene: TRBV7-8
CDR3aa: CASSLEAGTDTQYF

j_gene: TRBJ2-3
v_gene: TRBV27
CDR3aa: CASSLSARLAGATDTQYF

j_gene: TRBJ2-7
v_gene: TRBV25-1
CDR3aa: CASSERTAPYEQYF

j_gene: TRBJ2-1
v_gene: TRBV20-1
CDR3aa: CSAWTGGAYLFF

j_gene: TRBJ2-5
v_gene: TRBV7-9
CDR3aa: CASSFPSGTQYF

j_gene: TRBJ2-7
v_gene: TRBV7-8
CDR3aa: CASKGTSGSYEQYF

j_gene: TRBJ2-1
v_gene: TRBV12-3/TRBV12-4
CDR3aa: CASSLGAGVFDEQFF

j_gene: TRBJ2-6
v_gene: TRBV29-1
CDR3aa: CSVLGDSGANVLTF

j_gene: TRBJ1-2
v_gene: TRBV4-3
CDR3aa: CASSQSAGSVYGYTF

j_gene: TRBJ1-5
v_gene: TRBV6-6
CDR3aa: CASSYGRYQPQHF

j_gene: TRBJ1-1
v_gene: TRBV12-3/TRBV12-4
CDR3aa: CASTPRALNTEAFF

j_gene: TRBJ1-1
v_gene: TRBV9
CDR3aa: CASSPRTGGTEAFF

j_gene: TRBJ1-1
v_gene: TRBV19
CDR3aa: CASSIITATEAFF

j_gene: TRBJ2-1
v_gene: TRBV20-1
CDR3aa: CSRGGGYNEQFF

j_gene: TRBJ2-5
v_gene: TRBV20-1
CDR3aa: CSGSRNQETQYF

j_gene: TRBJ2-3
v_gene: TRBV5-5
CDR3aa: CASSRVTATDTQYF

j_gene: TRBJ2-1
v_gene: TRBV6-1
CDR3aa: CASRLIGGIEQFF

j_gene: TRBJ2-7
v_gene: TRBV12-3/TRBV12-4
CDR3aa: CASSANQKAQQYF

j_gene: TRBJ1-1
v_gene: TRBV18
CDR3aa: CASSPRTGLGNTEAFF

j_gene: TRBJ2-5
v_gene: TRBV6-1
CDR3aa: CASRAESYQETQYF

j_gene: TRBJ2-4
v_gene: TRBV10-3
CDR3aa: CAIMRQTPGEGNIQYF

j_gene: TRBJ2-7
v_gene: TRBV28
CDR3aa: CASSLFRETLGQYF

j_gene: TRBJ2-5
v_gene: TRBV25-1
CDR3aa: CASSRDPIAGSETQYF

j_gene: TRBJ2-7
v_gene: TRBV7-6
CDR3aa: CASSLDKGPYEQYF

j_gene: TRBJ2-7
v_gene: TRBV5-8
CDR3aa: CASRKRGTGVYEQYF

j_gene: TRBJ2-5
v_gene: TRBV6-2/TRBV6-3
CDR3aa: CASSILAQETQYF

j_gene: TRBJ1-1
v_gene: TRBV7-6
CDR3aa: CASSSRWGEAFF

j_gene: TRBJ2-7
v_gene: TRBV10-3
CDR3aa: CAISGTSGPYEQYF

j_gene: TRBJ2-7
v_gene: TRBV5-4
CDR3aa: CASSVGTPYEQYF

j_gene: TRBJ2-7
v_gene: TRBV20-1
CDR3aa: CSARVQGPHEQYF

j_gene: TRBJ2-7
v_gene: TRBV4-3
CDR3aa: CASSQDTSGFSYEQYF

j_gene: TRBJ2-7
v_gene: TRBV20-1
CDR3aa: CSARDWDLTEPEQYF

j_gene: TRBJ2-5
v_gene: TRBV5-6
CDR3aa: CASSLDSPRTQYF

j_gene: TRBJ2-7
v_gene: TRBV12-3/TRBV12-4
CDR3aa: CASRGGPGEQYF

j_gene: TRBJ1-3
v_gene: TRBV20-1
CDR3aa: CSAHSTGPHSGNTIYF

j_gene: TRBJ1-2
v_gene: TRBV4-3
CDR3aa: CASSQDGLRGYTF

j_gene: TRBJ2-1
v_gene: TRBV3-1
CDR3aa: CASSQDLAGRVDEQFF

j_gene: TRBJ2-1
v_gene: TRBV20-1
CDR3aa: CSAPPLTSLSYNEQFF